This T cell receptor beta chain was recorded in a study of shared clonotypes between healthy human individuals. Profiling relied on immunoSEQ multiplex PCR, and the TCRdb table lists in-frame clones only, not all of them. Of about 2.5 million clones in the sample, 85% to 95% were seen once. In regard to this clone: The sample holds other DNA sequences that translate to the same CDR3.

Trimming took off 6 bases at V and 4 bases at J, with 10 bases between the two ends. The CDR3 has 12 amino acids. The V gene's germline CDR1 is MDHEN and CDR2 SYDVKM. The material sequenced was naive CD4+ T cells from PBMCs. Subset noted: CD45RA+ positively selected. The TCR comes from a man between 18 and 29 years old in good health. Some clones in this sample may be carry-over from other donors' samples. The rearrangement links TRBV28 to TRBJ2-7, with D uncertain. The CDR3 spells CASSSGLYEQYF. The CDR3 nucleotides read TGTGCCAGCAGCTCCGGTCTATACGAGCAGTACTTC.